What follows are 2 T cell receptor beta chains derived from one specimen sequenced in a study of control samples from healthy donors and cancer patients. The protocol was immunoSEQ multiplex PCR, while the TCRdb copy is restricted to in-frame clones and leaves out a portion. The table records around 58,000 clones, more than 95% of them present only once. The sample consisted of blood. The origin of the receptors is a woman younger than 35 in good health.

The chain joins TRBV9 to TRBJ2-3; 10 nucleotides agree with TRBD2. Germline V gene data show CDR1 as SGDLS and CDR2 as YYNGEE. V trimming: 0 bases; J trimming: 2 bases; junction bases outside the gene matches: 9. The CDR3 is made up of 18 amino acids. The CDR3 DNA reads as TGTGCCAGCAGCGTAGGCAGCGGGGGGGTGGTCTACACAGATACGCAGTATTTT. It is translated as CASSVGSGGVVYTDTQYF.

This chain joins TRBV24-1 and TRBJ1-5; weak D call: TRBD1 (5 bases). The CDR3 loop spans 13 amino acids. V was cut by 7 bases and J by 4 bases, with 10 bases left in between. Germline lookup yields CDR1 KGHDR and CDR2 SFDVKD. This CDR3 is CATSDSLNQPQHF. CDR3 coding DNA: TGTGCCACCAGCGACAGTTTAAATCAGCCCCAGCATTTT.